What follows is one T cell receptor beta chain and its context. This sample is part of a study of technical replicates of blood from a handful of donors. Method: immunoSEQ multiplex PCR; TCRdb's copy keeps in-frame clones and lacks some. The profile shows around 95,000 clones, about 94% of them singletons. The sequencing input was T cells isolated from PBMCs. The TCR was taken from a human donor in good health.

In nucleotides, the CDR3 is TGTGCCAGTAGTATTGCGGGGTCCTACGGCAATCAGCCCCAGCATTTT. It is translated as CASSIAGSYGNQPQHF. The chain joins TRBV19 to TRBJ1-5; D call uncertain. The germline V and J ends were trimmed by 3 bases and 2 bases, with 14 bases remaining between them. This CDR3 comprises 16 residues. The germline CDR1 and CDR2 sequences are LNHDA and SQIVND (reference sequence).